This record concerns one T cell receptor (beta chain) sequence. No cognate antigen has been identified for it. Base qualities are missing; no much larger clone stands one base away. The library was built by means of the immunoSEQ multiplex PCR assay. RNA was extracted from all samples and reverse transcribed into cDNA, which served as template for TCR sequencing. SuperScript III was used to make first-strand cDNA, primed with a 2:1 mix of oligo-dT and random hexamers. A synthetic immune receptor repertoire was used to gauge amplification bias, and whatever bias remained was removed computationally. Per the authors' processing: Raw reads were preprocessed to remove errors, and CDR3 was defined by IMGT conventions from the conserved cysteine to phenylalanine. To get clonality, Shannon entropy was normalized by log2 of the number of productive unique TCRs and the result was subtracted from 1. Scalp TCRbeta sequences were cross-referenced with sorted blood CD4 and CD8 repertoires so that the CD4 or CD8 identity of scalp clones could be inferred. TCRdb stores this immuneACCESS table with in-frame sequences only. Part of the clones is absent; in the studies checked, under half of the shortfall reflects unresolved V genes, and no reason is known for the rest. V and J calls and clone size are as listed in that table; D and trimming were resolved from the DNA. This sample is represented by more than 150,000 clones; 50% to 60% of them were singletons. The top ten hold over 12% of the sample.

CDR1 and CDR2 were assigned from the germline V gene as SGHNT and YENEEA. Here V drops 9 bases and J drops 8 bases, and the junction holds 7 bases not matched to any gene. From its cysteine to its phenylalanine, the CDR3 spans 12 amino acids. Kept here is only the CDR3 DNA, which spans 36 bases and is read in frame from base 1. The data were taken from a study of CD8+ T cells in alopecia areata (dated by TCRdb to the late 2010s). Regarding the study in general: The treated patients took part in an open-label pilot trial in which moderate-to-severe alopecia areata was treated with oral tofacitinib at 5 to 10 mg twice daily. Patients stayed on tofacitinib for 6 to 18 months and then had 6 months of follow-up off drug so that delayed response and recurrence could be assessed. The study used high-throughput TCRbeta sequencing to examine T cell clonal expansion in alopecia areata, in both the C3H/HeJ mouse model and human patients. Scalp tissue and sorted CD4+ and CD8+ peripheral blood T cells from patchy and totalis/universalis alopecia areata patients and from healthy controls were covered by human TCRbeta sequencing. Biopsies were taken from tofacitinib-treated patients at baseline and at 4 and 24 weeks of treatment, and a later scalp biopsy was taken in several of the tofacitinib-treated patients. Clonality in the scalp was compared among normal scalp (n=4), patchy alopecia areata scalp (n=8), and alopecia totalis/universalis scalp (n=8). RNA was extracted with the PAXgene miRNA kit for fixed scalp, the miRNeasy kit for PBMCs, and the RNeasy kit for mouse skin. TCRbeta CDR3 regions were amplified by immunoSEQ multiplex PCR using 35 Vbeta forward and 13 Jbeta reverse primers.

The time point label for this specimen denotes: baseline before oral tofacitinib. Lesional scalp punch biopsies and peripheral blood were obtained from alopecia areata patients. PBMCs were separated by density centrifugation and stained for CD3, CD4 and CD8, after which CD4+ and CD8+ T cells were sorted on a FACSAria. What the study reported, not specific to this receptor: Unlike mouse skin, which is dominated by gammadelta T cells, normal human skin has resident alphabeta T cells that are also sequenced, and this complicates analysis of the scalp TCR repertoire. Shared TCR sequences between patients were less evident than in mice, which may be partly attributable to HLA diversity in the patient population. Higher clonality and more expanded CD8+ clones were observed in lesional scalp than in normal scalp, particularly in alopecia totalis/universalis, a finding suggestive of antigenic drive.

The chain is assembled from TRBV11-3 and TRBJ2-3; TRBD2 fits 8 bases in the junction. The starting material was CD4+ T cells sorted from blood, obtained at week 0. The receptor's source is a human donor with alopecia areata. The CDR3 protein is CASRGGLGTQYF. The sequenced DNA: TGTGCCAGTCGGGGGGGCCTCGGTACGCAGTATTTT.